This TCR beta chain was recovered during a study of T cells in Graves' hyperthyroidism and ophthalmopathy. This CDR3 has 16 residues. The V segment lost 6 bases and the J segment 2 bases; nucleotides outside the gene matches: 10. Germline assignment: CDR1 DFQATT and CDR2 SNEGSKA (reference sequence). TCR beta CDR3 sequences were amplified from RNA transcripts. HTBI primers were employed in a first-round RT-PCR of the TCR CDR3. Using its own MiXCR run on the multiplex PCR reads, TCRdb lists one record per CDR3 protein. Here the sample spans about 300,000 distinct CDR3 sequences, roughly 17% being singletons.

The chain couples TRBV20-1 to TRBJ2-7; TRBD2 aligns across 13 bases. The clonotype originates from a man aged 25 to 45 with Graves' hyperthyroidism. Sequencing input: blood. The CDR3 here is CSALPGTSGMPYEQYF. CDR3 sequence (DNA): TGCAGTGCCCTACCCGGGACTAGCGGGATGCCCTACGAGCAGTACTTC.